This record covers a single T cell receptor (beta chain). Its antigen is not known. V lost 8 bases and J lost 5, with 12 bases in between. The germline V gene has CDR1 MNHEY and CDR2 SMNVEV (reference sequence). CDR3 size: 13 residues. This entry is derived from a study of cytomegalovirus exposure and HLA in healthy donors. Study in general: In terms of ancestry, the Caucasian-associated cluster contained about 81% of the 300 to 400 genotyped donors. General study points: Fewer N-insertions than the 666-donor mean were reportedly shown by an Asian-associated ancestry cluster in a later analysis. A missense DCLRE1C variant was associated with V- and J-gene trimming of TCR beta chains in a later analysis, and an independent cohort replicated the association.

A multiplex PCR was run with 60 Vbeta primers and 13 Jbeta primers. Per the original methods: Approximately 11 million shared chains were among around 80 million unique TCR beta chains counted in a later analysis. Some clones are missing from TCRdb's copy, which holds only in-frame ones; the method was immunoSEQ multiplex PCR. The V and J calls and clone size are taken from that table; D and trimming were inferred from the DNA. The data show under 150,000 clones, approximately 67% seen once. This chain joins TRBV27 and TRBJ2-2; a weak D match, TRBD2 (5 bases). Sequencing was performed on PBMCs. This clonotype was obtained from a man between 18 and 35 years old in good health and CMV-seropositive. This CDR3 is CASLGVWTGELFF. The DNA for the CDR3 is TGTGCCAGCCTCGGGGTTTGGACCGGGGAGCTGTTTTTT.